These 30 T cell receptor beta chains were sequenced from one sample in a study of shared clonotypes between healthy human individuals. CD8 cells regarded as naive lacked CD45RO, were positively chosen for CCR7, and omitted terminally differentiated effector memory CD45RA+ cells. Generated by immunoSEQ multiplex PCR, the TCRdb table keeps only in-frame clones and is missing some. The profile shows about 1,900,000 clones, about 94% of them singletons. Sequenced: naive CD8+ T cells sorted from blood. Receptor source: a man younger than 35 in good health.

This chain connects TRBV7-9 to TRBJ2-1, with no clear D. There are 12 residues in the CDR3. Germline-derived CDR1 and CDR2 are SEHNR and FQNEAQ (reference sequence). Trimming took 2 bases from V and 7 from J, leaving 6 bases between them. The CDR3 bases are TGTGCCAGCAGCTTAAATATGAATGAGCAGTTCTTC. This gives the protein CASSLNMNEQFF.

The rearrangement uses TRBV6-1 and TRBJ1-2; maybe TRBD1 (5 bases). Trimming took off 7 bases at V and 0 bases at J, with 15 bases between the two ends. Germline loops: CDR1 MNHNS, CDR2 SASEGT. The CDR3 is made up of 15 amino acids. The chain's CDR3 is CASTLGTEPNYGYTF. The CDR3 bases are TGTGCCAGCACCCTTGGGACGGAACCTAACTATGGCTACACCTTC.

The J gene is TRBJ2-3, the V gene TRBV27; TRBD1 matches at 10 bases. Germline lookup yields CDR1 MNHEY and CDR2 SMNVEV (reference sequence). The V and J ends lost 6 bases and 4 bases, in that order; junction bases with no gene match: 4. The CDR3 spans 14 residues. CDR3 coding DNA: TGTGCCAGCAGACTCGGACAGGGGGCAGATACGCAGTATTTT. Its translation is CASRLGQGADTQYF.

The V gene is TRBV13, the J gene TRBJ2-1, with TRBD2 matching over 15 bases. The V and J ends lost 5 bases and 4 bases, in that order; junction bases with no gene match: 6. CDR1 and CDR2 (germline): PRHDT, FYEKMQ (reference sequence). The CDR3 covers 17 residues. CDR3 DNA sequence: TGTGCCAGCAGCCCCGGGACTAGCGGGGGGCGATACAATGAGCAGTTCTTC. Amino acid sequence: CASSPGTSGGRYNEQFF.

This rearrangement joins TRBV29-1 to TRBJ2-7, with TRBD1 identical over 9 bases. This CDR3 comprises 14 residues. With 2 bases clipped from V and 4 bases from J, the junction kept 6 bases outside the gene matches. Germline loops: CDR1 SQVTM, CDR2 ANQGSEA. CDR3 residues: CSVEKGTGSYEQYF. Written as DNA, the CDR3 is TGCAGCGTTGAAAAAGGGACAGGGTCGTACGAGCAGTACTTC.

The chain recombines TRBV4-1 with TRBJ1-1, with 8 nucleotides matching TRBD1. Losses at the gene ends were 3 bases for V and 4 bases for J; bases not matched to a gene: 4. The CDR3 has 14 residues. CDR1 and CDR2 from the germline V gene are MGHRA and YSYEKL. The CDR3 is CASSQTTGGTEAFF. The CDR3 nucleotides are TGCGCCAGCAGCCAGACTACAGGGGGCACTGAAGCTTTCTTT.

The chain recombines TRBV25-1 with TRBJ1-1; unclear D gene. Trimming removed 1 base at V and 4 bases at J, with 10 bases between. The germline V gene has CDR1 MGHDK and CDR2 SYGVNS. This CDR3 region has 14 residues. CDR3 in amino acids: CASSELGQLTEAFF. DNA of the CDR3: TGTGCCAGCAGTGAATTAGGGCAGCTCACTGAAGCTTTCTTT.

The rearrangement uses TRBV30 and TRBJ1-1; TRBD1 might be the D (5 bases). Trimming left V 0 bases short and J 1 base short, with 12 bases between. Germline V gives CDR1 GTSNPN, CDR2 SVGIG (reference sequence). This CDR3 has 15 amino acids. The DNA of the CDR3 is TGTGCCTGGAGTGTATTGTTGGGGGGGAACACTGAAGCTTTCTTT. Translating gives CAWSVLLGGNTEAFF.

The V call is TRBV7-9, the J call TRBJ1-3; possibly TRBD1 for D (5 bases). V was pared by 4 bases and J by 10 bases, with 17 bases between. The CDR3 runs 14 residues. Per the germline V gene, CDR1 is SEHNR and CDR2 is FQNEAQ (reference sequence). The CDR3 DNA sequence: TGTGCCAGCAGCTCTCCGAACCAGGAGGGGACCATATATTTT. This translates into CASSSPNQEGTIYF.

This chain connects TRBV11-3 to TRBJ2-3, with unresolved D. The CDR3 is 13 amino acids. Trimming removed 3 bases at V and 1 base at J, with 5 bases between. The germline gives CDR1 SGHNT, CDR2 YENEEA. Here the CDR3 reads CASSFLGTDTQYF. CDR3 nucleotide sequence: TGTGCCAGCAGCTTCCTCGGCACAGATACGCAGTATTTT. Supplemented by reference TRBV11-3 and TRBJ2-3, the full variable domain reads EAGVVQSPRYKIIEKKQPVAFWCNPISGHNTLYWYLQNLGQGPELLIRYENEEAVDDSQLPKDRFSAERLKGVDSTLKIQPAELGDSAVYLCASSFLGTDTQYFGPGTRLTVL.

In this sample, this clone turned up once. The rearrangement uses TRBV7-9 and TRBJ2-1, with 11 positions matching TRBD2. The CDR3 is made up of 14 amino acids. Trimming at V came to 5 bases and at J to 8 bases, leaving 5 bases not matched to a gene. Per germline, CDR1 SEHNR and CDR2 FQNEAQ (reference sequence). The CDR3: CASSAVAGGDEQFF. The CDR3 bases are TGTGCCAGCAGCGCCGTAGCGGGAGGGGATGAGCAGTTCTTC.

The CDR3 here is CASSQLEREDYGYTF. The CDR3 DNA reads as TGCGCCAGCAGCCAACTCGAACGGGAGGACTATGGCTACACCTTC. The rearrangement links TRBV4-1 to TRBJ1-2; D is unresolved. CDR3 length equals 15 residues. Germline assignment: CDR1 MGHRA and CDR2 YSYEKL. The V end was cut by 2 bases, the J end by 3 bases, with 13 bases between.

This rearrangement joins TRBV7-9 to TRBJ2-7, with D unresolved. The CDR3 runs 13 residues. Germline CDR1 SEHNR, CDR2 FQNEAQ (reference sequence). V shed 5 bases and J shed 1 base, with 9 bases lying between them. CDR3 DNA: TGTGCCAGCAGCGACGTTGGTTCCTACGAGCAGTACTTC. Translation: CASSDVGSYEQYF.

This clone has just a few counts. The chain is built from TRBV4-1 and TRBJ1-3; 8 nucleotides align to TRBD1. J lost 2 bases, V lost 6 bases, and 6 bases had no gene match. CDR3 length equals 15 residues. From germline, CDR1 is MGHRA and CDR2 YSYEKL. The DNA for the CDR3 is TGCGCCAGCAGTCCCCCGGACAGGGCTGGAAACACCATATATTTT. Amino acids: CASSPPDRAGNTIYF.

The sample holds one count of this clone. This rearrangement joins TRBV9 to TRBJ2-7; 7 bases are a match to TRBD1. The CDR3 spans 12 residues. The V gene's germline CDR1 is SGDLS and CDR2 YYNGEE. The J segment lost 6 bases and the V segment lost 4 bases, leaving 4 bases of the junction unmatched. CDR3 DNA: TGTGCCAGCAGCCTGACAGGGCTCGAGCAGTACTTC. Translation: CASSLTGLEQYF.

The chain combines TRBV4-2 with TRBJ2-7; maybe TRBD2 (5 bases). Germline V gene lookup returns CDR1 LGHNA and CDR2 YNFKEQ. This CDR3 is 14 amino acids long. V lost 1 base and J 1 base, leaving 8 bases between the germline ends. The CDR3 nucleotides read TGTGCCAGCAGCCAAGTACGGGATTCCTACGAGCAGTACTTC. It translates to CASSQVRDSYEQYF.

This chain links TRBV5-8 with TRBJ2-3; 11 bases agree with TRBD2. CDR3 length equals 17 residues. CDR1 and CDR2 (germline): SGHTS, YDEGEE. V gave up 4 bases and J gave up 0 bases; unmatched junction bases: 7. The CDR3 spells CASSAGTSGSSTDTQYF. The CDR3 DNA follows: TGTGCCAGCAGCGCCGGGACTAGCGGTTCTAGCACAGATACGCAGTATTTT.

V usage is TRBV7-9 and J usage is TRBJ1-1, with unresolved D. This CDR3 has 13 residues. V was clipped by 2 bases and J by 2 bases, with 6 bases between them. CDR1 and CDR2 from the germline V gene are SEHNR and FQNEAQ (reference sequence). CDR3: CASSLNGNTEAFF. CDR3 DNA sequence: TGTGCCAGCAGCTTAAACGGTAACACTGAAGCTTTCTTT.

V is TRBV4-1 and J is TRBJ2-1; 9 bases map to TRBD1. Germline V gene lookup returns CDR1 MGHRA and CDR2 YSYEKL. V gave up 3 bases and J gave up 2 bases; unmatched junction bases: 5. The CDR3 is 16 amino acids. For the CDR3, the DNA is TGCGCCAGCAGCCAGGACAGGGGTGGACCCTACAATGAGCAGTTCTTC. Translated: CASSQDRGGPYNEQFF.

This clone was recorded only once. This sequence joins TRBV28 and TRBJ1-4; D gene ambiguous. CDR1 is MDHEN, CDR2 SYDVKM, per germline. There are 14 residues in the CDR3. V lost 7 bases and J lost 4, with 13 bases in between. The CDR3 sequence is CASTLRPNNEKLFF. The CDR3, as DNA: TGTGCCAGCACCCTTCGCCCCAATAATGAAAAACTGTTTTTT.

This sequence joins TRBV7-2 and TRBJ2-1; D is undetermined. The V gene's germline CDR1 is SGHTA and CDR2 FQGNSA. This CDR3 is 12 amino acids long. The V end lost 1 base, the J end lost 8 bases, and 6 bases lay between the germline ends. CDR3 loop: CASSLEFYEQFF. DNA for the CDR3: TGTGCCAGCAGCTTAGAGTTCTATGAGCAGTTCTTC.

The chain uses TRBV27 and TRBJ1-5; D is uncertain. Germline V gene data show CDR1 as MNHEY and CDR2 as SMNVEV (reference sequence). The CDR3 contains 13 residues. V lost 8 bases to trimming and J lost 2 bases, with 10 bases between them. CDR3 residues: CASGAWGNQPQHF. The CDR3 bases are TGTGCCAGCGGTGCCTGGGGCAATCAGCCCCAGCATTTT.

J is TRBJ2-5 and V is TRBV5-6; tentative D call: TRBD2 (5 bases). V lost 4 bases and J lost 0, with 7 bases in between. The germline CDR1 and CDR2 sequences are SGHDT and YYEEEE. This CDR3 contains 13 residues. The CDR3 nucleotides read TGTGCCAGCAGCATGGACTACCAAGAGACCCAGTACTTC. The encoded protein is CASSMDYQETQYF.

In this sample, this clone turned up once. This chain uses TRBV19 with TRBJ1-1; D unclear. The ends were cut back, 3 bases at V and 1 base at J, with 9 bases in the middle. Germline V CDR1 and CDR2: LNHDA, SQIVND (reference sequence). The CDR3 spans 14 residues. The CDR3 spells CASSIDIENTEAFF. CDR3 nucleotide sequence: TGTGCCAGTAGTATCGACATCGAGAACACTGAAGCTTTCTTT.

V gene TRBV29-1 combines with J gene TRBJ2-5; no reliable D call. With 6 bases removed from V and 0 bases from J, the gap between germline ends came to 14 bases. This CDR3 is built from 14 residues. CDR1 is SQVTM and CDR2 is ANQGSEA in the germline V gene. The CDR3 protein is CSVRLVVNQETQYF. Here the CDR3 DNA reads TGCAGCGTCCGACTTGTAGTTAACCAAGAGACCCAGTACTTC.

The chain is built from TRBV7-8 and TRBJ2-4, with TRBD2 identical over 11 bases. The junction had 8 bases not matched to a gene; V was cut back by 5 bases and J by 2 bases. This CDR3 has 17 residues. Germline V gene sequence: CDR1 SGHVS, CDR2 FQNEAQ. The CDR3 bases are TGTGCCAGCAGCCCAAGGACTAGCGGGCAGACCAAAAACATTCAGTACTTC. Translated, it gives CASSPRTSGQTKNIQYF.

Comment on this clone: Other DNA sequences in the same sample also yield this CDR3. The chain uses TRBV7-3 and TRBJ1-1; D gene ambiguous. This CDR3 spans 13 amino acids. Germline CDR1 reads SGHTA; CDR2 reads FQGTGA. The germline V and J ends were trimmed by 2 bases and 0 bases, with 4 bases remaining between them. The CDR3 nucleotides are TGTGCCAGCAGCTTAGGTATGAACACTGAAGCTTTCTTT. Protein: CASSLGMNTEAFF.

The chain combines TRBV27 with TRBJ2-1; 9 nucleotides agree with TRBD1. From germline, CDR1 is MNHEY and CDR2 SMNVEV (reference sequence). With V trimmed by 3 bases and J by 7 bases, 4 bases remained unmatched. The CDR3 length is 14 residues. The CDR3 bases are TGTGCCAGCAGTTTCCCCGGACAGGGGAATGAGCAGTTCTTC. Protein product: CASSFPGQGNEQFF.

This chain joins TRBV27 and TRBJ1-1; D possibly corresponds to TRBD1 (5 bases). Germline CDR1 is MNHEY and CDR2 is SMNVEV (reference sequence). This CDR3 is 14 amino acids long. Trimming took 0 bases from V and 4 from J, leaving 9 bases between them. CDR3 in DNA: TGTGCCAGCAGTTTATCGTCAGGGTTCACTGAAGCTTTCTTT. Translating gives CASSLSSGFTEAFF.

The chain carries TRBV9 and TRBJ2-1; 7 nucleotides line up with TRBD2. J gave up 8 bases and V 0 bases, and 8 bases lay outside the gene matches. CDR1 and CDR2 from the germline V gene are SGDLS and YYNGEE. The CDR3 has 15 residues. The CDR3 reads CASSVVTGGSDEQFF. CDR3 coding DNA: TGTGCCAGCAGCGTAGTAACGGGAGGAAGCGATGAGCAGTTCTTC.